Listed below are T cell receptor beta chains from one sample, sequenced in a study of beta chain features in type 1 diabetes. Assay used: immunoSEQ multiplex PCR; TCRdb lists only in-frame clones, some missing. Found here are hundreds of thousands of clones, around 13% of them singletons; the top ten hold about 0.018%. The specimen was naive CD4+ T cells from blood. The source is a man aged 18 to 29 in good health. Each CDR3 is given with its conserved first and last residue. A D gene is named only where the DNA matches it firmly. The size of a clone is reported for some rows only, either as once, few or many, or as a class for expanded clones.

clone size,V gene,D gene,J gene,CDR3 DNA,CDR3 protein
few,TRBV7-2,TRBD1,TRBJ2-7,TGTGCCAGCAGCTTCCTTCCGCTGCAGGGGGCGTCCTACGAGCAGTACTTC,CASSFLPLQGASYEQYF
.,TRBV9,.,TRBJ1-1,TGTGCCAGCAGCGTAGACGGCAGGGGATCCACTGAAGCTTTCTTT,CASSVDGRGSTEAFF
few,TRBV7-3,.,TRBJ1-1,TGTGCCAGCAGCTCCGGGGGGGCGGGCACTGAAGCTTTCTTT,CASSSGGAGTEAFF
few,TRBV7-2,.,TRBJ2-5,TGTGCCAGCAGCTTAGAATATTGGGCGGAGACCCAGTACTTC,CASSLEYWAETQYF
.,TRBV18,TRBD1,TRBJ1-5,TGTGCCAGCTCACCCGACAGGGGGCAACAGCCCCAGCATTTT,CASSPDRGQQPQHF
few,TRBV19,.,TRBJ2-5,TGTGCCAGTAGTAAGGGGCGGCAGGCGGAGACCCAGTACTTC,CASSKGRQAETQYF
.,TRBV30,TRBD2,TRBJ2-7,TGTGCCCGGGGGGGGCAGTCTTCCTACGAGCAGTACTTC,CARGGQSSYEQYF
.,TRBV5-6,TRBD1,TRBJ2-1,TGTGCCAGCAGCTTGACGGGACAGGGGTACAATGAGCAGTTCTTC,CASSLTGQGYNEQFF
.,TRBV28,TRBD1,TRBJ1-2,TGTGCCAGCAGCACGGACAGGGCAATCTATGGCTACACCTTC,CASSTDRAIYGYTF
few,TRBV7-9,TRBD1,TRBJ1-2,TGTGCCAGCAGCTTAGCGGGGAGACAGGGGAATAACTATGGCTACACCTTC,CASSLAGRQGNNYGYTF
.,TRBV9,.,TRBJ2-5,TGTGCCAGCAGCCCCCACTTGGAGGGCCCAGAAACCCAGTACTTC,CASSPHLEGPETQYF
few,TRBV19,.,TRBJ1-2,TGTGCCAGTAGTGCCCTCCGGGGAGGGTCCTATGGCTACACCTTC,CASSALRGGSYGYTF
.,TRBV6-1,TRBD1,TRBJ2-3,TGTGCCAGCAGTGAAGCAATGGGGACAGGGGGGTTCACAGATACGCAGTATTTT,CASSEAMGTGGFTDTQYF
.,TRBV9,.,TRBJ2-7,TGTGCCAGCAGCGTAGGAGCGGGCGGACTCTACGAGCAGTACTTC,CASSVGAGGLYEQYF
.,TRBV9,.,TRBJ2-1,TGTGCCAGCAGCCTCCGACTAGATAGGAACTCCTACAATGAGCAGTTCTTC,CASSLRLDRNSYNEQFF
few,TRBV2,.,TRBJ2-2,TGTGCCAGCAGTGAAGGGACAACCGGGGAGCTGTTTTTT,CASSEGTTGELFF
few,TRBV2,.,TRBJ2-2,TGTGCCAGCACAGGGTCGTACACCGGGGAGCTGTTTTTT,CASTGSYTGELFF
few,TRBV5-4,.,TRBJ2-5,TGTGCCAGCAGCTTGGATTTCGACAGGCAAGAGACCCAGTACTTC,CASSLDFDRQETQYF
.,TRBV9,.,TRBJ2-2,TGTGCCAGCAGCGGCCACGGGGGTCAGGGTAGTACCGGGGAGCTGTTTTTT,CASSGHGGQGSTGELFF
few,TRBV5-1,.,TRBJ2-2,TGCGCCAGCAGCTTGTACAGGGTATCCAACACCGGGGAGCTGTTTTTT,CASSLYRVSNTGELFF
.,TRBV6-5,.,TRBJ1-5,TGTGCCAGCAGCCCCCTCTCCCGCAATCAGCCCCAGCATTTT,CASSPLSRNQPQHF
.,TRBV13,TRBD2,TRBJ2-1,TGTGCCAGCAGCTTAAGTGGGGACTACCTCTCCTACAATGAGCAGTTCTTC,CASSLSGDYLSYNEQFF
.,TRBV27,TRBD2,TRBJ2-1,TGTGCCAGCAGTTTAACACTAGCGGGAGTCGGTGAGCAGTTCTTC,CASSLTLAGVGEQFF
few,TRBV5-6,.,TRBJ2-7,TGTGCCAGCAGCTTTAGCGCGACCTACGAGCAGTACTTC,CASSFSATYEQYF
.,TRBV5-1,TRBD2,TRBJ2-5,TGCGCCAGCAGCTTGACGACTAGCCAACAAGAGACCCAGTACTTC,CASSLTTSQQETQYF
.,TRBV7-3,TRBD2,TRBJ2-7,TGTGCCAGCAGTCCGGGCCATACAACGGGAGGCTACGAGCAGTACTTC,CASSPGHTTGGYEQYF
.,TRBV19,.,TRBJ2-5,TGTGCCAGTAGTATAAGGGGCCAGTTACAATACCAAGAGACCCAGTACTTC,CASSIRGQLQYQETQYF
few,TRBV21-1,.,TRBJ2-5,TGTGCCAGCAGCGACGGGGGACGGGAGACCCAGTACTTC,CASSDGGRETQYF
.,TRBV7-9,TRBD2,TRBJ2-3,TGTGCCAGCAGCTTAGGGGTCTGGCAGCGGGAGCCCACAGATACGCAGTATTTT,CASSLGVWQREPTDTQYF
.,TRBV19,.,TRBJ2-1,TGTGCCAGTAGCCCAACCGATTATCTGGTAGCTGGAACCTACAATGAGCAGTTCTTC,CASSPTDYLVAGTYNEQFF
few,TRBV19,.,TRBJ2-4,TGTGCCAGTAGCCGAGGGAGCAAAAACATTCAGTACTTC,CASSRGSKNIQYF
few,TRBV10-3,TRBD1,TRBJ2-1,TGTGCCATCAGCGGACTTACAGGGGCCACCTCCTACAATGAGCAGTTCTTC,CAISGLTGATSYNEQFF
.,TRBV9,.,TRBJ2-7,TGTGCCAGCAGCGTAGGGGGTAGCGGTAGCTCCTACGAGCAGTACTTC,CASSVGGSGSSYEQYF
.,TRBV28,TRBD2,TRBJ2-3,TGTGCCAGCAGCGAACTAGCGCCTTTCACAGATACGCAGTATTTT,CASSELAPFTDTQYF
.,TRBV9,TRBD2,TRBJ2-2,TGTGCCAGCAGCGCCCTGGCAGCGGGAGACACCGGGGAGCTGTTTTTT,CASSALAAGDTGELFF
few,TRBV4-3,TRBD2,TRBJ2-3,TGCGCCAGCAGCGGGCGGCTAGCGGGGTTTAGCACAGATACGCAGTATTTT,CASSGRLAGFSTDTQYF
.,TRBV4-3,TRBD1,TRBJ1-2,TGCGCCAGCAGCCAATCAACAGGGGGAAGGAGAGGCTACACCTTC,CASSQSTGGRRGYTF
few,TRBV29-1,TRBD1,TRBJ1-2,TGCAGCGTTGAAGATATGACAGGGGATATCTATGGCTACACCTTC,CSVEDMTGDIYGYTF
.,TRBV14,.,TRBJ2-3,TGTGCCAGCAGCCAACCTATTACAGGGTCGTTCGCAGATACGCAGTATTTT,CASSQPITGSFADTQYF
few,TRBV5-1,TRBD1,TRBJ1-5,TGCGCCAGCAGAAGAGGGGGCGAGCGGAATCAGCCCCAGCATTTT,CASRRGGERNQPQHF
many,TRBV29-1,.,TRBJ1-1,TGCAGCGCTCGACCTAGGTGGGACACTGAAGCTTTCTTT,CSARPRWDTEAFF